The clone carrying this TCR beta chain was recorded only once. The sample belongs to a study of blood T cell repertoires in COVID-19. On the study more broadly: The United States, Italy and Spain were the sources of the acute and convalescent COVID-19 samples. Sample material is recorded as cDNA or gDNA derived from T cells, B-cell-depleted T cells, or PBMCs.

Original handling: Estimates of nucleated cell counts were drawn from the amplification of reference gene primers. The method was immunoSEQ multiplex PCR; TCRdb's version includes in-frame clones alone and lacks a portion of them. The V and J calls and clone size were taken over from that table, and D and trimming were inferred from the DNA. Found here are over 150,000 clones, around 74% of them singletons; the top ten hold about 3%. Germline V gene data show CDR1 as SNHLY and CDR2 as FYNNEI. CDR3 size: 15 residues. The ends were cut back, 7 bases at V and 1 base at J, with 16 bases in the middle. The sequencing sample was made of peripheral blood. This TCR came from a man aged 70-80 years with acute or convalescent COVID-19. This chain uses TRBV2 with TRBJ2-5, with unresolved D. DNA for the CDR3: TGTGCCAGCAATTCCCTCGAGGTGGGCCAAGAGACCCAGTACTTC. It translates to CASNSLEVGQETQYF.